The 17 T cell receptor beta chains listed next were all sequenced from one sample in a study of T cell responses to AZD1222 COVID-19 vaccine. Method: immunoSEQ multiplex PCR; TCRdb's copy keeps in-frame clones and lacks some. This table has fewer than 100,000 clones, about 88% appearing once. The input for sequencing was peripheral blood, taken on day 0 of AZD1222 vaccination. These receptor sequences come from an adult in good health.

The count of this clone is one. The chain joins TRBV12-3 or TRBV12-4 to TRBJ1-2, with 7 bases fitting TRBD1. V dropped 6 bases and J dropped 8; count of bases not matched to a gene: 6. CDR3 size: 12 residues. Written as DNA, the CDR3 is TGTGCCAGCAGACCAGGGGGTTCGGGCTACACCTTC. Translating gives CASRPGGSGYTF.

The chain carries TRBV4-3 and TRBJ2-2, with TRBD1 matching over 8 bases. The V gene end was trimmed by 2 bases and the J gene end by 7 bases; junction bases not matched to a gene: 6. CDR3 length: 15 residues. The germline CDR1 and CDR2 sequences are LGHNA and YSLEER. The CDR3 spells CASSQLTGVGGELFF. CDR3 sequence (DNA): TGCGCCAGCAGCCAATTGACAGGGGTGGGCGGGGAGCTGTTTTTT.

This clone was seen a handful of times. The rearrangement uses TRBV4-3 and TRBJ2-1; D uncertain. CDR3 size: 15 residues. CDR1 is LGHNA, CDR2 YSLEER, per germline. Trimming stripped 1 base from V and 4 bases from J, with 11 bases between. CDR3 DNA sequence: TGCGCCAGCAGCCAAGGAAGTAGCTCTTACAATGAGCAGTTCTTC. Translating it yields CASSQGSSSYNEQFF.

This chain links TRBV19 with TRBJ1-1; D call uncertain. Germline values: CDR1 LNHDA, CDR2 SQIVND (reference sequence). The CDR3 is 14 residues long. V was trimmed by 7 bases and J by 7 bases, leaving 19 bases between them. The CDR3 reads CASTSGYGLLEAFF. The CDR3 DNA is TGTGCCAGTACCAGCGGTTATGGCCTCCTTGAAGCTTTCTTT.

The CDR3 DNA sequence: TGTGCCAGCAGTGAGTCGGAGGATCTGTATGGCTACACCTTC. This gives the protein CASSESEDLYGYTF. The chain carries TRBV25-1 and TRBJ1-2; D remains ambiguous. V was trimmed by 3 bases and J by 5 bases, leaving 13 bases between them. The V gene's germline CDR1 is MGHDK and CDR2 SYGVNS. CDR3 length equals 14 residues.

This chain uses TRBV19 with TRBJ2-2, with TRBD1 identical over 7 bases. Germline CDR1 LNHDA, CDR2 SQIVND (reference sequence). This CDR3 comprises 14 residues. The junction had 5 bases not matched to a gene; V was cut back by 6 bases and J by 4 bases. The CDR3 bases are TGTGCCAGTAGAGACAGGGCGGGCACCGGGGAGCTGTTTTTT. Translation gives CASRDRAGTGELFF.

CDR3 sequence (DNA): TGTGCCAGCAGTTTGTACTACGAGCAGTACTTC. Amino acid sequence: CASSLYYEQYF. The chain couples TRBV12-3 or TRBV12-4 to TRBJ2-7; D call uncertain. Trimming pared 3 bases from V and 3 bases from J, leaving 3 bases between. There are 11 residues in the CDR3.

V usage is TRBV2 and J usage is TRBJ2-6; D may match TRBD1 or TRBD2 (7 bases each). The CDR3 is 17 amino acids. Germline V lookup: CDR1 SNHLY, CDR2 FYNNEI. Trimming pared 3 bases from V and 6 bases from J, leaving 18 bases between. The CDR3 DNA follows: TGTGCCAGCAGTGAGATACAGGGGACTACTCTGGCCAACGTCCTGACTTTC. Translating it yields CASSEIQGTTLANVLTF.

V usage is TRBV6-5 and J usage is TRBJ2-2, with 7 bases fitting TRBD1. CDR3 length equals 14 residues. Unmatched junction bases numbered 4, after V lost 6 bases and J lost 3 bases. Germline V gene sequence: CDR1 MNHEY, CDR2 SVGAGI. Written as DNA, the CDR3 is TGTGCCAGCAGCCGGGACAGAGACACCGGGGAGCTGTTTTTT. Encoded protein: CASSRDRDTGELFF.

The chain is built from TRBV7-2 and TRBJ2-3; TRBD1 agrees at 8 bases. Germline V lookup: CDR1 SGHTA, CDR2 FQGNSA. V lost 6 bases, J lost 6 bases, and 8 bases stayed unmatched. The CDR3 is made up of 14 amino acids. CDR3 nucleotide sequence: TGTGCCAGCAGTTTCGGACAGGGCCACGATACGCAGTATTTT. Residues: CASSFGQGHDTQYF.

The rearrangement joins TRBV23-1 to TRBJ2-7; D is uncertain. TRBV23-1 counts as an open reading frame of uncertain function. This CDR3 comprises 16 residues. V shed 6 bases and J shed 3 bases, with 21 bases lying between them. CDR3 DNA sequence: TGCGCCAGCAGCCCCATGGAGCAGCGTTCCTTCTACGAGCAGTACTTC. It yields the protein CASSPMEQRSFYEQYF.

J is TRBJ1-2 and V is TRBV2; possible D gene TRBD1, 6 bases. Per germline, CDR1 SNHLY and CDR2 FYNNEI. Trimming cost V 5 bases and J 7 bases, with 11 bases left between them. This CDR3 spans 12 amino acids. CDR3 bases: TGTGCCAGCAGTCAGGCAGGGGCTGGCTACACCTTC. Its translation is CASSQAGAGYTF.

The genes are TRBV24-1 and TRBJ1-5, with unresolved D. This CDR3 region has 12 residues. The germline V gene encodes CDR1 KGHDR and CDR2 SFDVKD. Trimming left V 1 base short and J 5 bases short, with 2 bases between. The CDR3 loop reads CATSDFDQPQHF. The DNA of the CDR3 is TGTGCCACCAGTGATTTCGATCAGCCCCAGCATTTT.

About this clone: One junction end disagrees with the germline gene, perhaps due to a read error. V gene TRBV7-3 combines with J gene TRBJ1-1; D call uncertain. The CDR3 is 14 amino acids. Germline loops: CDR1 SGHTA, CDR2 FQGTGA. The chain's CDR3 is CASSSRDGNSEAFF. The CDR3, as DNA: TGTGCCAGCAGCTCGAGAGATGGGAACTCTGAAGCTTTCTTT.

The J gene is TRBJ2-6, the V gene TRBV24-1; 7 nucleotides align to TRBD1. Trimming at V came to 4 bases and at J to 2 bases, leaving 4 bases not matched to a gene. Germline V gene sequence: CDR1 KGHDR, CDR2 SFDVKD. CDR3 length: 16 residues. CDR3 sequence (DNA): TGTGCCACCAGTGACACAGGGGTGGCTGGGGCCAACGTCCTGACTTTC. Translation gives CATSDTGVAGANVLTF.

V usage is TRBV19 and J usage is TRBJ1-5; D is possibly TRBD1 (6 bases). This CDR3 has 15 residues. V shed 5 bases and J shed 7 bases, with 18 bases lying between them. Germline V lookup: CDR1 LNHDA, CDR2 SQIVND (reference sequence). For the CDR3, the DNA is TGTGCCAGTAGTGAACGCAGGGGTCCCGGGCAGCCCCAGCATTTT. Protein product: CASSERRGPGQPQHF. Based on the CDR3 plus reference TRBV19 and TRBJ1-5, the full variable domain is DGGITQSPKYLFRKEGQNVTLSCEQNLNHDAMYWYRQDPGQGLRLIYYSQIVNDFQKGDIAEGYSVSREKKESFPLTVTSAQKNPTAFYLCASSERRGPGQPQHFGDGTRLSIL.

The CDR3 sequence is CASRAGNTEAFF. For the CDR3, the DNA is TGTGCCAGCAGGGCGGGAAACACTGAAGCTTTCTTT. The chain recombines TRBV6-5 with TRBJ1-1; no clear D. This CDR3 contains 12 residues. Trimming removed 6 bases from V and 2 bases from J, with 7 bases in between. The germline V gene has CDR1 MNHEY and CDR2 SVGAGI.